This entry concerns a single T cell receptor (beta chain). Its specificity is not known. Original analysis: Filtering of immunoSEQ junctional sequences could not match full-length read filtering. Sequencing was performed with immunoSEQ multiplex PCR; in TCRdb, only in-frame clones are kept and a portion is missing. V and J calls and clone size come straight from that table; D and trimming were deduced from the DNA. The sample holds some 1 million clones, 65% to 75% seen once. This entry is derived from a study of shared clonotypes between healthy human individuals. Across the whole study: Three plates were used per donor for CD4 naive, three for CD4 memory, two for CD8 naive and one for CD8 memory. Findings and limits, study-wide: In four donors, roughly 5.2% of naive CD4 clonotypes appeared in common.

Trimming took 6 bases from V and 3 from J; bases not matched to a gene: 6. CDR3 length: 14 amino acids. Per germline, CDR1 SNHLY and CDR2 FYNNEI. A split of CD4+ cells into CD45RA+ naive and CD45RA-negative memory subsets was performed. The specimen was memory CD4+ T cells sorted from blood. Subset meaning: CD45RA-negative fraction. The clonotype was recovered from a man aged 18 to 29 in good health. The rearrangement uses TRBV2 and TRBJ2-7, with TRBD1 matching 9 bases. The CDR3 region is CASRYPGQGYEQYF. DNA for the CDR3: TGTGCCAGCAGGTATCCGGGACAGGGCTACGAGCAGTACTTC.